This T cell receptor beta chain originates from a study of cytomegalovirus exposure and HLA in healthy donors. Details on this clone: Its antigen is undetermined.

The CDR3 has 14 amino acids. The V end was cut by 0 bases, the J end by 8 bases, with 12 bases between. The V gene's germline CDR1 is SGDLS and CDR2 YYNGEE. The PCR contained 60 Vbeta and 13 Jbeta primers. Using immunoSEQ multiplex PCR, the repertoire was profiled, and TCRdb retains in-frame clones only, with some absent. The data hold 150,000 or so clones, with over 70% observed a single time. Study outcomes and limitations: From TCR beta sequences, most subjects' HLA-A and HLA-B alleles were reportedly predicted accurately.

The chain is built from TRBV9 and TRBJ2-1, with a weak D call TRBD2 (5 bases). The origin of this receptor is a man aged 30-40 years in good health and CMV-seropositive. The specimen sequenced was PBMCs. The CDR3 DNA is TGTGCCAGCAGCGTAGCTGACGGAGGTCATGAGCAGTTCTTC. It codes for CASSVADGGHEQFF.